This TCR beta chain was recovered during a study of T cell changes during pregnancy in multiple sclerosis. J was trimmed by 4 bases and V by 1 base; bases with no gene match: 5. This CDR3 has 16 amino acids. The germline V gene encodes CDR1 MGHRA and CDR2 YSYEKL. Clones were read by immunoSEQ multiplex PCR, and TCRdb kept only the in-frame ones, dropping some. The table records roughly 69,000 clones, roughly nine tenths of them present only once. This clone was seen a single time. This TCR came from a female donor with multiple sclerosis, enrolled in a pregnancy study. The V and J genes are TRBV4-1 and TRBJ2-1; 9 bases agree with TRBD1. Here the sequenced sample was peripheral blood, taken in the second trimester of pregnancy. CDR3 coding DNA: TGCGCCAGCAGCCAAGTAGGGACAGGGCGGTACAATGAGCAGTTCTTC. Encoded protein: CASSQVGTGRYNEQFF.